The 4 T cell receptor beta chains given below trace back to one sample, sequenced in a study of blood T cell repertoires in COVID-19. Data came from immunoSEQ multiplex PCR; TCRdb stores just in-frame clones and leaves some out. The sample yields more than 85,000 clones, approximately 85% seen once. The sample consisted of peripheral blood. These receptors all come from a human donor in a cohort sampled during active COVID-19.

This clone was observed once. V gene TRBV4-3 combines with J gene TRBJ2-1; possible D gene TRBD2, 6 bases. The CDR3 sequence is 16 residues long. Trimming left V 0 bases short and J 4 bases short, with 13 bases between. CDR1 LGHNA and CDR2 YSLEER come from the germline V gene. CDR3 sequence (DNA): TGCGCCAGCAGCCAAGATGGGACTGGTGTGTACAATGAGCAGTTCTTC. This translates into CASSQDGTGVYNEQFF.

CDR3 DNA sequence: TGTGCCAGTAGTTTCCCGGGACAGGGGGCCGTCGGCTATGGCTACACCTTC. This gives the protein CASSFPGQGAVGYGYTF. This chain uses TRBV19 with TRBJ1-2, with 12 bases identical to TRBD1. Trimming at V came to 5 bases and at J to 4 bases, leaving 11 bases not matched to a gene. Looked up from germline, CDR1 is LNHDA and CDR2 is SQIVND (reference sequence). The CDR3 has 17 amino acids.

This clone has only a few counts. The V gene is TRBV7-9, the J gene TRBJ1-5; possible D gene TRBD1, 5 bases. CDR1 SEHNR and CDR2 FQNEAQ come from the germline V gene (reference sequence). Trimming took off 2 bases at V and 10 bases at J, with 9 bases between the two ends. CDR3 length: 12 residues. CDR3 residues: CASSLNRFPQHF. CDR3 nucleotides: TGTGCCAGCAGCTTAAACAGGTTCCCCCAGCATTTT.

This chain joins TRBV7-2 and TRBJ1-3, with a weak D call TRBD1 (6 bases). The germline V gene encodes CDR1 SGHTA and CDR2 FQGNSA. This CDR3 has 16 amino acids. V was cut by 5 bases and J by 4 bases, with 18 bases left in between. CDR3 bases: TGTGCCAGCAGCCCAAGAGGCGGGGGGCAAGGAAACACCATATATTTT. This codes for CASSPRGGGQGNTIYF.